Listed here are 12 T cell receptor beta chains from one sample, sequenced in a study of CD8+CD57+ T cells in acquired aplastic anemia (dated by TCRdb to the late 2010s). Sequencer: Illumina HiSeq 2000. Profiling of TCR beta VDJ combinations and CDR3 sequences used genomic DNA as the template. Using fastp trimming at Q25 and MiXCR clonotype assembly, TCRdb reanalyzed the public sequencing data and kept in-frame beta chains. Each entry is one CDR3 protein sequence, shown with its most common DNA and genes. The sample contains about 190,000 distinct CDR3 sequences, about three fifths of them found a single time. The ten largest clones capture approximately 44% of the sample. Sequencing was done on a sample of sorted CD4+, CD8+, or CD8+CD57+ T cells (not recorded which) from PBMCs. These receptors were collected from a human donor with severe aplastic anemia or a healthy control (not recorded which).

Concerning this clonotype: The junction departs from the called germline gene at one end, perhaps through a read error. The chain employs TRBV7-9 and TRBJ2-3; D ambiguous. CDR1 SEHNR and CDR2 FQNEAQ come from the germline V gene (reference sequence). CDR3 length: 13 residues. CDR3 in amino acids: CASSLGFTDTQCF. CDR3 bases: TGTGCCAGCAGCTTAGGGTTCACAGATACGCAGTGTTTT.

V is TRBV20-1 and J is TRBJ2-7; D might be TRBD1 (7 bases). The V gene lost 5 bases and the J gene lost 2 bases, with 13 bases spanning the gap. Per germline, CDR1 DFQATT and CDR2 SNEGSKA (reference sequence). The length of the CDR3 is 13 residues. The CDR3 DNA follows: TGCAGTGCTGACCGGGGGACAGCCTACGAGCAGTACTTC. It encodes CSADRGTAYEQYF.

The genes are TRBV20-1 and TRBJ1-2; D may be TRBD1 (5 bases). V gave up 3 bases and J gave up 6 bases, with 14 bases separating them. There are 13 residues in the CDR3. Germline V gene lookup returns CDR1 DFQATT and CDR2 SNEGSKA (reference sequence). CDR3 sequence (DNA): TGCAGTGCTAGGGTGGTACAGGTCAATGGCTACACCTTC. It translates to CSARVVQVNGYTF.

CDR3 sequence: CSCTAGQGGTTNEKLFF. DNA for the CDR3: TGCAGTTGTACAGCGGGACAGGGTGGGACAACTAATGAAAAACTGTTTTTT. The genes are TRBV20-1 and TRBJ1-4; 9 bases agree with TRBD1. CDR1 is DFQATT, CDR2 SNEGSKA, per germline (reference sequence). This CDR3 has 17 amino acids. The junction had 13 bases not matched to a gene; V was cut back by 8 bases and J by 0 bases.

DNA of the CDR3: TGTGCCAGCTCAACTTTCTACGAGCAGTACTTC. Its translation is CASSTFYEQYF. This chain connects TRBV12-3 or TRBV12-4 to TRBJ2-7; D is ambiguous. This CDR3 comprises 11 residues. Trimming left V 8 bases short and J 3 bases short, with 8 bases between.

The table lists this clonotype with many counts. The rearrangement uses TRBV7-2 and TRBJ1-2; D unresolved. The ends were cut back, 2 bases at V and 2 bases at J, with 3 bases in the middle. Germline loops: CDR1 SGHTA, CDR2 FQGNSA. The CDR3 contains 12 residues. DNA of the CDR3: TGTGCCAGCAGCTTATCGAACTATGGCTACACCTTC. This codes for CASSLSNYGYTF.

This chain joins TRBV6-5 and TRBJ2-7; tentatively, D is TRBD1 (5 bases). Trimming pared 4 bases from V and 2 bases from J, leaving 9 bases between. CDR1 and CDR2 from the germline V gene are MNHEY and SVGAGI. The CDR3 totals 13 residues. CDR3 region: CASSSGRTYEQYF. In DNA, the CDR3 is TGTGCCAGCAGTTCAGGGCGAACCTACGAGCAGTACTTC.

The chain carries TRBV7-3 and TRBJ2-5, with no clear D. V lost 5 bases and J lost 0, with 16 bases in between. The length of the CDR3 is 16 residues. Germline CDR1 is SGHTA and CDR2 is FQGTGA. Written as DNA, the CDR3 is TGTGCCAGCAGCAAAACGTCGCTACAGAACCAAGAGACCCAGTACTTC. Its protein is CASSKTSLQNQETQYF.

This clonotype was seen just once. V gene TRBV10-3 combines with J gene TRBJ2-5, with 8 nucleotides matching TRBD2. J lost 7 bases, V lost 10 bases, and 17 bases had no gene match. Germline loops: CDR1 ENHRY, CDR2 SYGVKD. This CDR3 has 15 residues. CDR3 in DNA: TGTGCCACGATGGATGGTAGCGGGAACCTAGGGACCCAGTACTTC. It is translated as CATMDGSGNLGTQYF.

CDR3 DNA sequence: TGTGCCAGCAGGGTAAGGGGGACGGTCTCCTACAATGAGCAGTTCTTC. This gives the protein CASRVRGTVSYNEQFF. The chain has TRBV5-8 and TRBJ2-1; D may be TRBD1 (6 bases). Between the trimmed V and J ends, which lost 5 bases and 0 bases, there was a span of 15 bases. CDR3 length: 16 amino acids. Germline loops: CDR1 SGHTS, CDR2 YDEGEE.

The table lists this clonotype with many counts. The V gene is TRBV7-9, the J gene TRBJ2-6; no clear D. This CDR3 is 13 amino acids long. The germline V gene encodes CDR1 SEHNR and CDR2 FQNEAQ (reference sequence). V was cut by 5 bases and J by 4 bases, with 6 bases left in between. CDR3 DNA sequence: TGTGCCAGCAGCCCCCCGGGGGCCAACGTCCTGACTTTC. Translating gives CASSPPGANVLTF.

This clonotype occurred many times. For the CDR3, the DNA is TGTGCCAGCAGTTACGGGACGGCTACTAGCACAGATACGCAGTATTTT. Translating it yields CASSYGTATSTDTQYF. The V call is TRBV6-6, the J call TRBJ2-3, with D perhaps assigned TRBD1 or TRBD2 (5 bases each). The germline V and J ends were trimmed by 2 bases and 0 bases, with 12 bases remaining between them. Germline-derived CDR1 and CDR2 are MNHNY and SVGAGI (reference sequence). The CDR3 spans 16 residues.